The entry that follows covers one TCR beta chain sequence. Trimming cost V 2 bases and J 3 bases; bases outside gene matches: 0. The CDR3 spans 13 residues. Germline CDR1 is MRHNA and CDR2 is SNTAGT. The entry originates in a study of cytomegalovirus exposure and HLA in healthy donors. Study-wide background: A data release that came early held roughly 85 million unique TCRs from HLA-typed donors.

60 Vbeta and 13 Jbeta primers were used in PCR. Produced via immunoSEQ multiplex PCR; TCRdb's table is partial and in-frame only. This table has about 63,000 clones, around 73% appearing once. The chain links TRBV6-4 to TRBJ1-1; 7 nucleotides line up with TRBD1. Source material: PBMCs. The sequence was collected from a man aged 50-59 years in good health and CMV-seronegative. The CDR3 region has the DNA TGTGCCAGCAGTGACAGGGGGCACACTGAAGCTTTCTTT. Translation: CASSDRGHTEAFF.